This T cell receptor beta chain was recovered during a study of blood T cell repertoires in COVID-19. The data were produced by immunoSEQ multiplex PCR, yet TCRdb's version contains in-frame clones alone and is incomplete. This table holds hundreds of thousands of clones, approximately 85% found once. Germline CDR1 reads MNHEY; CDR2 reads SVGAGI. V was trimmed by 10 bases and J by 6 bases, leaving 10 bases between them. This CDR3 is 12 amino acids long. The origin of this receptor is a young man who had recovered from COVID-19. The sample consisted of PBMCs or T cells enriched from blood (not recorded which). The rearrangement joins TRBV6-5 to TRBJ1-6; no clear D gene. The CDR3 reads CATADPNSPLHF. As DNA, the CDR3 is TGTGCCACCGCAGATCCTAATTCACCCCTCCACTTT.